One and the same sample provided the 9 T cell receptor beta chains below, sequenced in a study of T cells after yellow fever vaccination. TCRdb re-called the 5' RACE reads through MiXCR, storing one row per CDR3 protein. There are 20,000 to 25,000 distinct CDR3 sequences in the sample; around 5.2% occur only once, and 20% lies in the top ten. This specimen was PBMCs, either bulk or a sorted T-cell subset (CD4+, CD8+, memory, or dextramer-sorted; not recorded which), taken 45 days after the first yellow fever vaccination. These receptors originate from a man younger than 35 who received the YFV17D yellow fever vaccine.

Ten or more counts support this clonotype. V and J are TRBV18 and TRBJ1-1; the match to TRBD1 covers 9 bases. Trimming cost V 1 base and J 2 bases; bases outside gene matches: 5. The CDR3 contains 16 residues. Germline V lookup: CDR1 KGHSH, CDR2 LQKENI. The CDR3 DNA reads TGTGCCAGCTCACCACTCCGGGACAGGGTTAACACTGAAGCTTTCTTT. Protein product: CASSPLRDRVNTEAFF.

This clonotype was seen many times. The V gene is TRBV12-3 or TRBV12-4, the J gene TRBJ2-4; D is unclear. V was cut by 5 bases and J by 0 bases, with 11 bases left in between. There are 15 residues in the CDR3. CDR3 amino acids: CASSKDGLAKNIQYF. The DNA for the CDR3 is TGTGCCAGCAGTAAAGACGGTCTAGCCAAAAACATTCAGTACTTC.

This clonotype was detected ten times or more. V usage is TRBV19 and J usage is TRBJ2-3; D is undetermined. Deletions cut 8 bases from V and 4 bases from J, with 13 bases between. CDR1 LNHDA and CDR2 SQIVND come from the germline V gene (reference sequence). This CDR3 is 13 amino acids long. CDR3 DNA sequence: TGTGCCAGTGCCGCGTCCAACTCAGATACGCAGTATTTT. Its protein is CASAASNSDTQYF.

This clonotype was counted ten times or more. The V call is TRBV18, the J call TRBJ1-6; D remains unclear. Germline CDR1 and CDR2: KGHSH and LQKENI. V lost 2 bases and J lost 6, with 5 bases in between. The CDR3 contains 13 residues. The CDR3 DNA reads TGTGCCAGCTCACCAGGCTTTAATTCACCCCTCCACTTT. Translated, it gives CASSPGFNSPLHF.

In this sample, this clonotype turned up many times. The genes are TRBV18 and TRBJ2-1; unclear D gene. V dropped 6 bases and J dropped 10 bases, with 10 bases sitting between them. The CDR3 has 11 residues. Germline values: CDR1 KGHSH, CDR2 LQKENI. The CDR3 here is CASSPGGEQFF. In DNA, the CDR3 is TGTGCCAGCTCCCCAGGCGGCGAGCAGTTCTTC.

This clonotype showed up many times. The chain links TRBV7-2 to TRBJ2-5, with 9 bases lining up with TRBD1. The germline gives CDR1 SGHTA, CDR2 FQGNSA. This CDR3 contains 16 residues. Trimming removed 6 bases from V and 5 bases from J; junction bases left unmatched: 13. CDR3 bases: TGTGCCAGCAGACTTCAGGAAGGGGACAGGGCGGAGACCCAGTACTTC. Translated, it gives CASRLQEGDRAETQYF.

This clonotype was observed many times. CDR3 sequence: CASSLGTRRGYTF. The CDR3 DNA reads TGTGCCAGCAGCTTGGGCACCCGGCGAGGCTACACCTTC. The rearrangement links TRBV7-6 to TRBJ1-2; no clear D gene. Per germline, CDR1 SGHVS and CDR2 FNYEAQ. V lost 3 bases to trimming and J lost 8 bases, with 13 bases between them. The CDR3 has 13 residues. The entire variable domain, with the rest obtained from reference TRBV7-6 and TRBJ1-2, is as follows: GAGVSQSPRYKVTKRGQDVALRCDPISGHVSLYWYRQALGQGPEFLTYFNYEAQQDKSGLPNDRFSAERPEGSISTLTIQRTEQRDSAMYRCASSLGTRRGYTFGSGTRLTVV.

This clonotype was seen repeatedly, ten times or more. The V gene is TRBV7-2, the J gene TRBJ2-7; D is unresolved. The CDR3 loop spans 14 amino acids. Germline assignment: CDR1 SGHTA and CDR2 FQGNSA. Trimming removed 1 base at V and 7 bases at J, with 14 bases between. Here the CDR3 reads CASSLGAGPWEQYV. In nucleotides, the CDR3 is TGTGCCAGCAGCTTAGGGGCAGGTCCTTGGGAGCAGTACGTC.

This clonotype appeared many times. J is TRBJ2-7 and V is TRBV20-1; 8 nucleotides agree with TRBD1. J was trimmed by 1 base and V by 6 bases; bases with no gene match: 8. The CDR3 is made up of 14 amino acids. The germline V gene has CDR1 DFQATT and CDR2 SNEGSKA (reference sequence). CDR3 sequence reads: CSADDRGSSYEQYV. The CDR3 region has the DNA TGCAGTGCCGATGACAGGGGTAGTTCCTACGAGCAGTACGTC.